The rows below give T cell receptor beta chains drawn from one sample of a study of blood T cell repertoires in COVID-19. Sequencing was performed with immunoSEQ multiplex PCR; in TCRdb, only in-frame clones are kept and a portion is missing. The sample yields some 140,000 clones, around 78% seen once. Sequencing was carried out using peripheral blood. These receptors all come from a human donor in a cohort sampled during active COVID-19. The CDR3 runs from the conserved cysteine through the conserved F or W. A D gene is named only where the DNA matches it firmly. Only part of the rows carry a size: once, few, many, or a class if the clone is expanded.

j_call clone_size d_call v_call cdr3_aa cdr3_nt
TRBJ2-6 . . TRBV7-3 CASSLTGGSGANVLTF TGTGCCAGCAGCTTAACCGGGGGATCTGGGGCCAACGTCCTGACTTTC
TRBJ2-7 . . TRBV6-5 CASSFESGTYEQYF TGTGCCAGCAGTTTTGAGTCGGGGACCTACGAGCAGTACTTC
TRBJ2-3 many TRBD2 TRBV2 CASSEGRGGTDTQYF TGTGCCAGCTCTGAGGGGCGGGGGGGCACAGATACGCAGTATTTT
TRBJ1-4 . TRBD1 TRBV6-5 CASSYEQGASNEKLFF TGTGCCAGCAGTTATGAACAGGGGGCATCTAATGAAAAACTGTTTTTT
TRBJ2-5 once . TRBV19 CASSIEGRRSTPQETQYF TGTGCCAGTAGTATAGAGGGCAGACGAAGCACCCCTCAAGAGACCCAGTACTTC
TRBJ1-1 . . TRBV18 CASSPGENTEAFF TGTGCCAGCTCACCAGGAGAGAACACTGAAGCTTTCTTT
TRBJ1-1 . . TRBV10-3 CAISDPANGYTEAFF TGTGCCATCAGTGATCCGGCTAACGGGTACACTGAAGCTTTCTTT
TRBJ2-1 . TRBD2 TRBV4-1 CASSYGTSTDEQFF TGCGCCAGCAGCTATGGGACTAGCACCGATGAGCAGTTCTTC
TRBJ1-2 . . TRBV6-1 CASSEGWQAINYGYTF TGTGCCAGCAGTGAAGGGTGGCAGGCTATCAACTATGGCTACACCTTC
TRBJ2-7 . TRBD2 TRBV9 CASSGTSGEQYF TGTGCCAGCAGCGGAACTAGCGGCGAGCAGTACTTC
TRBJ1-6 few . TRBV4-1 CASSQDVGTKSPLHF TGCGCCAGCAGCCAAGACGTGGGTACTAAATCACCCCTCCACTTT
TRBJ1-4 . . TRBV5-1 CASSEGAARNEKLFF TGCGCCAGCAGTGAGGGAGCAGCCCGTAATGAAAAACTGTTTTTT
TRBJ1-2 . . TRBV2 CASSEDSSYGYTF TGTGCCAGCAGCGAGGACAGCAGCTATGGCTACACCTTC
TRBJ1-6 few TRBD1 TRBV6-5 CASSPGQGGSPLHF TGTGCCAGCAGCCCGGGACAGGGTGGTTCACCCCTCCACTTT
TRBJ1-1 few . TRBV3-1/TRBV3-2 CASSQARGLGTEAFF TGTGCCAGCAGCCAAGCTCGGGGACTGGGCACTGAAGCTTTCTTT
TRBJ1-6 . TRBD1 TRBV18 CASSPSGQGGNSPLHF TGTGCCAGCTCACCCTCGGGACAGGGAGGTAATTCACCCCTCCACTTT
TRBJ1-5 few TRBD1 TRBV19 CASSNRGLGNQPQHF TGTGCCAGTAGTAACAGGGGGCTTGGCAATCAGCCCCAGCATTTT
TRBJ2-2 . . TRBV3-1/TRBV3-2 CASSQALNTGELFF TGTGCCAGCAGCCAAGCCCTGAACACCGGGGAGCTGTTTTTT